This TCR beta chain was found in a study of identical twins. V was pared by 6 bases and J by 6 bases, with 14 bases of the junction left unmatched. The CDR3 runs 15 residues. Regarding the study as a whole: Reduced insertions were recorded for abundant cord blood beta clonotypes, with no such pattern in memory repertoires. The study found that models underestimated out-of-frame TCR alpha sharing in monozygotic twins.

This clonotype was detected only a few times. Its antigen is undetermined. TCRdb itself ran the 5' RACE reads through MiXCR, one entry per CDR3 protein. Here the sample spans 600,000 to 700,000 distinct CDR3 sequences, over 20% being singletons. The sample was also linked to a second study, of T cells expressing NK-cell markers. As reported in that work: Sequencing covered eight donors, seven HCMV-seropositive and one seronegative. Only alpha-beta TCR T cells were sorted in several experiments, using an anti-gamma-delta TCR antibody.

This chain uses TRBV12-3 or TRBV12-4 with TRBJ2-7, with 7 bases identical to TRBD1. The sequence derives from a young woman in good health. The sequenced material came from PBMCs. The CDR3 region has the DNA TGTGCCAGCAGCCCCCGACAGGGCCTATTCTCCGAGCAGTACTTC. Protein product: CASSPRQGLFSEQYF.